Following are 21 T cell receptor beta chains from one sample sequenced in a study of T cell responses to AZD1222 COVID-19 vaccine. The data were produced by immunoSEQ multiplex PCR, yet TCRdb's version contains in-frame clones alone and is incomplete. The data hold approximately 130,000 clones, with around 90% observed a single time. The sample consisted of peripheral blood, taken 28 days after the second AZD1222 dose. These receptors all stem from an adult who received the AZD1222 COVID-19 vaccine.

V is TRBV6-2 or TRBV6-3 and J is TRBJ1-1; D not resolved. CDR3 length: 11 amino acids. The V end was cut by 6 bases, the J end by 7 bases, with 9 bases between. Germline-derived CDR1 and CDR2 are MNHEY and SVGEGT. For the CDR3, the DNA is TGTGCCAGCAGCCTCGGGGATGAAGCTTTCTTT. Residues: CASSLGDEAFF.

The chain is built from TRBV2 and TRBJ1-2; D is uncertain. In germline, CDR1 is SNHLY, CDR2 FYNNEI. V lost 7 bases and J 5 bases, leaving 8 bases between the germline ends. The CDR3 spans 11 residues. CDR3 in amino acids: CASKPEYGYTF. The CDR3 DNA is TGTGCCAGCAAACCTGAATATGGCTACACCTTC.

The V gene is TRBV4-2, the J gene TRBJ1-3; D might be TRBD1 (5 bases). V was clipped by 0 bases and J by 16 bases, with 25 bases between them. The CDR3 covers 16 residues. Germline lookup yields CDR1 LGHNA and CDR2 YNFKEQ. CDR3 nucleotides: TGTGCCAGCAGCCAAGAAAGGGGTCAAAGCACCCCCTGGGGGTATTTT. It translates to CASSQERGQSTPWGYF.

The CDR3, as DNA: TGTGCCAGCTGTCCACAAGGGGCTGCAACTAATGAAAAACTGTTTTTT. Its protein is CASCPQGAATNEKLFF. The rearrangement links TRBV2 to TRBJ1-4; D is perhaps TRBD1 (5 bases). The germline CDR1 and CDR2 sequences are SNHLY and FYNNEI. CDR3 length: 16 residues. The germline V and J ends were trimmed by 8 bases and 0 bases, with 16 bases remaining between them.

The chain is built from TRBV27 and TRBJ1-1; perhaps TRBD1 as D (6 bases). V dropped 2 bases and J dropped 0 bases, with 10 bases sitting between them. This CDR3 has 15 residues. Germline CDR1 reads MNHEY; CDR2 reads SMNVEV (reference sequence). The CDR3, as DNA: TGTGCCAGCAGTTTAGCGACAGGACTGAACACTGAAGCTTTCTTT. Its protein product is CASSLATGLNTEAFF.

The chain joins TRBV28 to TRBJ2-3; TRBD1 is a possible D gene (5 bases). Germline V gene sequence: CDR1 MDHEN, CDR2 SYDVKM. The V gene lost 2 bases and the J gene lost 4 bases, with 16 bases spanning the gap. The CDR3 covers 16 residues. The chain's CDR3 is CASSLILGVRADTQYF. The CDR3 bases are TGTGCCAGCAGTTTAATTCTAGGGGTTAGGGCAGATACGCAGTATTTT.

A remark on this clone: Compared with germline, one end of the junction differs, possibly owing to a read error. The rearrangement joins TRBV3-1 (or the pseudogene TRBV3-2) to TRBJ1-1; TRBD1 might be the D (5 bases). CDR1 is LGHDT and CDR2 is YNNKEL in the germline V gene (reference sequence). The CDR3 has 13 amino acids. CDR3 sequence: CASSQGGNSEAFF. DNA of the CDR3: TGTGCCAGCAGCCAAGGGGGGAACTCTGAAGCTTTCTTT.

This clone was recorded a few times. J is TRBJ1-1 and V is TRBV11-2, with D possibly being TRBD1 (5 bases). The CDR3 loop spans 16 amino acids. Germline CDR1 SGHAT, CDR2 FQNNGV. V was shortened by 0 bases and J by 1 base, with 12 bases between the two germline ends. CDR3 DNA: TGTGCCAGCAGCTTAGATTGGGGGGGGGAGAACACTGAAGCTTTCTTT. Protein: CASSLDWGGENTEAFF.

The chain combines TRBV3-1 (or the pseudogene TRBV3-2) with TRBJ1-1; D remains ambiguous. Looked up from germline, CDR1 is LGHDT and CDR2 is YNNKEL (reference sequence). This CDR3 is 13 amino acids long. With 2 bases removed from V and 11 bases from J, the gap between germline ends came to 15 bases. The CDR3 here is CASSQFGDPWAFF. The CDR3 DNA reads TGTGCCAGCAGCCAATTCGGGGATCCCTGGGCTTTCTTT.

This chain uses TRBV6-5 with TRBJ1-5; D remains unclear. The CDR3 sequence is 13 residues long. Germline values: CDR1 MNHEY, CDR2 SVGAGI. The V end was cut by 2 bases, the J end by 9 bases, with 11 bases between. CDR3 sequence reads: CASSYGSLSPQHF. The DNA of the CDR3 is TGTGCCAGCAGTTACGGGTCCCTTTCGCCCCAGCATTTT.

V and J are TRBV19 and TRBJ1-2; D not resolved. Germline V lookup: CDR1 LNHDA, CDR2 SQIVND (reference sequence). The CDR3 consists of 13 residues. The V gene lost 3 bases and the J gene lost 8 bases, with 13 bases spanning the gap. CDR3 residues: CASSIERAGGYTF. The DNA of the CDR3 is TGTGCCAGTAGTATCGAAAGGGCCGGGGGCTACACCTTC.

The V gene is TRBV5-1, the J gene TRBJ2-2, with 9 bases aligning to TRBD1. Germline V lookup: CDR1 SGHRS, CDR2 YFSETQ. The CDR3 length is 16 residues. Germline trimming cut 4 bases from V and 4 bases from J; bases unmatched to any gene: 8. The CDR3, as DNA: TGCGCCAGCAGCCGGGCGGGGACAGGGCTCACCGGGGAGCTGTTTTTT. Translation gives CASSRAGTGLTGELFF.

The gene calls are TRBV15 and TRBJ2-5; D unresolved. CDR1 LNHNV and CDR2 YYDKDF come from the germline V gene (reference sequence). The length of the CDR3 is 14 residues. The V and J ends lost 0 bases and 1 base respectively, with 6 bases between them. The CDR3 loop is CATSREVFQETQYF. The CDR3 DNA sequence: TGTGCCACCAGCAGAGAGGTGTTCCAAGAGACCCAGTACTTC.

CDR3 bases: TGTGCCAGCAGTGGCAGGCAGAACACCGGGGAGCTGTTTTTT. Translation: CASSGRQNTGELFF. This rearrangement joins TRBV2 to TRBJ2-2; D unclear. Per the germline V gene, CDR1 is SNHLY and CDR2 is FYNNEI. The CDR3 is made up of 14 amino acids. V gave up 4 bases and J gave up 1 base, with 7 bases separating them.

V and J are TRBV21-1 and TRBJ1-1. TRBV21-1 counts as a pseudogene. The CDR3 extends over 15 amino acids. CDR3 sequence reads: CASSKEEREGTEAFF. The CDR3 region has the DNA TGTGCCAGCAGCAAAGAAGAGAGGGAGGGAACTGAAGCTTTCTTT.

CDR3 DNA: TGTGCCAGCAGCTTAAGGGACGGAGCCACAGATACGCAGTATTTT. Residues: CASSLRDGATDTQYF. This rearrangement joins TRBV7-8 to TRBJ2-3; D possibly matches TRBD1 or TRBD2 (5 bases each). The CDR3 contains 15 residues. The germline V gene has CDR1 SGHVS and CDR2 FQNEAQ. With 2 bases removed from V and 2 bases from J, the gap between germline ends came to 11 bases. Full variable domain (rest looked up from reference TRBV7-8 and TRBJ2-3): GAGVSQSPRYKVAKRGQDVALRCDPISGHVSLFWYQQALGQGPEFLTYFQNEAQLDKSGLPSDRFFAERPEGSVSTLKIQRTQQEDSAVYLCASSLRDGATDTQYFGPGTRLTVL.

V and J are TRBV28 and TRBJ1-5; maybe TRBD1 (5 bases). Germline values: CDR1 MDHEN, CDR2 SYDVKM. V lost 10 bases to trimming and J lost 7 bases, with 14 bases between them. The CDR3 is made up of 12 amino acids. CDR3 sequence (DNA): TGTGCCACCTCACTTGGGGGACAGCCCCAGCATTTT. Translated: CATSLGGQPQHF. The full variable domain, its missing parts supplied by reference TRBV28 and TRBJ1-5, is DVKVTQSSRYLVKRTGEKVFLECVQDMDHENMFWYRQDPGLGLRLIYFSYDVKMKEKGDIPEGYSVSREKKERFSLILESASTNQTSMYLCATSLGGQPQHFGDGTRLSIL.

J is TRBJ1-2 and V is TRBV5-1; tentatively, D is TRBD1 (5 bases). V was shortened by 0 bases and J by 7 bases, with 10 bases between the two germline ends. The CDR3 runs 13 residues. Germline V gene lookup returns CDR1 SGHRS and CDR2 YFSETQ. The CDR3 nucleotides read TGCGCCAGCAGCTTGGATGGGGCGCTTGGCTACACCTTC. It codes for CASSLDGALGYTF.

The chain uses TRBV11-3 and TRBJ2-1; no definite D call. The V end was cut by 1 base, the J end by 9 bases, with 7 bases between. The CDR3 is 12 amino acids. Germline CDR1 is SGHNT and CDR2 is YENEEA. Written as DNA, the CDR3 is TGTGCCAGCAGCTTAGGTACTGGTGAGCAGTTCTTC. Translated: CASSLGTGEQFF.

The chain recombines TRBV14 with TRBJ2-1, with 11 bases aligning to TRBD2. The CDR3 covers 16 residues. The germline gives CDR1 SGHDN, CDR2 FVKESK. With V trimmed by 1 base and J by 6 bases, 5 bases remained unmatched. The CDR3 nucleotides read TGTGCCAGCAGCCAAGTAGCGGGAGGGCCTTCCAATGAGCAGTTCTTC. This gives the protein CASSQVAGGPSNEQFF.

J is TRBJ1-5 and V is TRBV2; TRBD1 might be the D (6 bases). This CDR3 comprises 14 residues. Germline V gene lookup returns CDR1 SNHLY and CDR2 FYNNEI. Trimming cost V 4 bases and J 4 bases, with 11 bases left between them. CDR3 DNA sequence: TGTGCCAGCAGTGTAAGGACAGAGAATCAGCCCCAGCATTTT. Translating it yields CASSVRTENQPQHF.